This T cell receptor beta chain originates from a study of beta chain features in type 1 diabetes. Whole-study findings and limits: Sampled from patients, naive, central memory and Treg TCRB repertoires appeared more similar than those sampled from healthy donors.

Sequencing targeted expressed TCRB transcripts, as all isolated RNA had been reverse transcribed. Repertoires were generated with immunoSEQ multiplex PCR, while TCRdb's copy carries only in-frame clones and drops some. Among about 350,000 clones listed, about 19% were seen once. By way of CD45RO/CCR7/CD25/CD127/CD95/CD27, the CD4+ regulatory, stem cell-like memory, central memory and naive cells were sorted. In regard to this clone: What it binds is unknown.

The material sequenced was naive CD4+ T cells from blood. This TCR was recovered from a young woman in good health.

The chain's CDR3 is CATRIAGELFF. CDR3 DNA sequence: TGTGCCACCAGAATCGCCGGGGAGCTGTTTTTT. The gene calls are TRBV15 and TRBJ2-2; D is ambiguous. V shed 6 bases and J shed 6 bases, with 5 bases lying between them. Germline values: CDR1 LNHNV, CDR2 YYDKDF (reference sequence). The CDR3 consists of 11 residues.